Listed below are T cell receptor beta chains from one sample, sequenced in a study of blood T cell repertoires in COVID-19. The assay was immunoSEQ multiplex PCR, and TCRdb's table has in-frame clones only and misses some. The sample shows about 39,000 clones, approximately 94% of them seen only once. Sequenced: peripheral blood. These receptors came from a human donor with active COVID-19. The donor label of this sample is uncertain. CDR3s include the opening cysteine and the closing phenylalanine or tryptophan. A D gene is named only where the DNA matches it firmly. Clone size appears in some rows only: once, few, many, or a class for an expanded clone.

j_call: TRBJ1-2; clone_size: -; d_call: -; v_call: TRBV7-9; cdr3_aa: CASRQGGFYGYTF; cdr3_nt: TGTGCCAGCAGGCAAGGGGGATTTTATGGCTACACCTTC
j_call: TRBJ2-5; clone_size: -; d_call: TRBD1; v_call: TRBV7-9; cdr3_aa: CASALKGAEETQYF; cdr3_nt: TGTGCCAGCGCCTTGAAGGGGGCTGAGGAGACCCAGTACTTC
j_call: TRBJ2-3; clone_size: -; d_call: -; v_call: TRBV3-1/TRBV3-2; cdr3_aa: CASSQLGGFSTDTQYF; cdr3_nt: TGTGCCAGCAGCCAATTAGGCGGGTTTAGCACAGATACGCAGTATTTT
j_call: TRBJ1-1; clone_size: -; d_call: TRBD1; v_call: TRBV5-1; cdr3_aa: CASSSGQGLEAFF; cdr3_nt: TGCGCCAGCAGCTCGGGACAGGGATTGGAAGCTTTCTTT
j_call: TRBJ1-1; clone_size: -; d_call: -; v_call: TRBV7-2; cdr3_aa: CASSLGGQAEAFF; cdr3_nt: TGTGCCAGCAGTCTCGGAGGGCAGGCTGAAGCTTTCTTT
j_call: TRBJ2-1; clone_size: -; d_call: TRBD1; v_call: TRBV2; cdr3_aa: CASTTDRVAYNEQFF; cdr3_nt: TGTGCCAGCACCACGGACAGGGTAGCCTACAATGAGCAGTTCTTC
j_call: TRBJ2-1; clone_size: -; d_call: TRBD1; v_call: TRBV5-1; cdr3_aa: CASSLITTGGNEQFF; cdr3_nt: TGCGCCAGCAGCTTGATAACAACAGGGGGGAATGAGCAGTTCTTC
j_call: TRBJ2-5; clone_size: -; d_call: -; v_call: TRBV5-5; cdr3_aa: CASSLGSQGLETQYF; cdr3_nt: TGTGCCAGCAGCTTGGGTTCCCAGGGGCTGGAGACCCAGTACTTC
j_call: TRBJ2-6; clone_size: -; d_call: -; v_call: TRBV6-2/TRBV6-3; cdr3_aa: CASSPGLSGANVLTF; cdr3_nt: TGTGCCAGCAGCCCGGGGCTCTCTGGGGCCAACGTCCTGACTTTC
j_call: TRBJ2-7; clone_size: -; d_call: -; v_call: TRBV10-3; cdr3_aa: CAISDTGRAYEQYF; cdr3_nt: TGTGCCATCAGTGACACAGGGAGGGCCTACGAGCAGTACTTC
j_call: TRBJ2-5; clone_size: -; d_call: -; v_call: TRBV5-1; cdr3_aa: CASSLGQIETQYF; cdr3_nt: TGCGCCAGCAGCTTGGGACAGATCGAGACCCAGTACTTC
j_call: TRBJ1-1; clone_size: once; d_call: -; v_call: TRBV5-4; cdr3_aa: CASSLVGRTEAFF; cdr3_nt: TGTGCCAGCAGCTTGGTGGGGCGCACTGAAGCTTTCTTT
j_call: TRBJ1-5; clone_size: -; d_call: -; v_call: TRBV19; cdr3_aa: CASRYGNQPQHF; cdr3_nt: TGTGCCAGTAGGTATGGCAATCAGCCCCAGCATTTT